This T cell receptor beta chain emerged from a study of beta chain features in type 1 diabetes. Findings of the study overall: TCRB repertoires of naive, central memory and Treg cells appeared more similar among patients than among healthy donors. More deletions and fewer insertions at VDJ junctions were seen in type 1 diabetes patients. For TCRB rearrangement, an influence of HLA type remained unresolved here. When Type 1 diabetes patients were examined, their TCRB CDR3s proved moderately but significantly shorter in all four CD4+ subsets.

Expressed TCRB transcripts were sequenced because the entire RNA isolate underwent reverse transcription. Assay used: immunoSEQ multiplex PCR; TCRdb lists only in-frame clones, some missing. The table lists fewer than 450,000 clones, 13% of them singletons. A word on this clone: Its specificity is unknown.

Germline V CDR1 and CDR2: MRHNA, SNTAGT. V was pared by 4 bases and J by 3 bases, with 12 bases of the junction left unmatched. This CDR3 spans 16 amino acids. The clonotype originates from a woman in her late teens or twenties with type 1 diabetes. Sequencing used naive CD4+ T cells from blood. This rearrangement joins TRBV6-4 to TRBJ2-7; TRBD1 aligns across 7 bases. The CDR3 loop reads CASSVPPDRFNYEQYV. CDR3 DNA sequence: TGTGCCAGCAGTGTTCCTCCGGACAGGTTCAACTACGAGCAGTACGTC.